A single sample is the source of the 13 T cell receptor beta chains below, sequenced in a study of T cells in Graves' hyperthyroidism and ophthalmopathy. It was RNA transcripts that yielded the amplified TCR beta CDR3 regions. Using the HTBI primer set, a first-round RT-PCR was run on the TCR CDR3. TCRdb reprocessed the multiplex PCR reads with MiXCR, giving one entry per CDR3 protein. The sample consists of about 560,000 distinct CDR3 sequences, 13% to 15% of them appearing once. The sample was blood. Receptors originate from a woman aged 40 to 55 with Graves' hyperthyroidism.

In this sample, this clonotype turned up many times. The chain joins TRBV24-1 to TRBJ2-1, with D tentatively TRBD1 or TRBD2 (5 bases each). Between the trimmed V and J ends, which lost 3 bases and 7 bases, there was a span of 21 bases. Germline lookup yields CDR1 KGHDR and CDR2 SFDVKD. The CDR3 loop spans 17 amino acids. The CDR3 sequence: CATSDGALTGPLNEQFF. CDR3 bases: TGTGCCACCAGTGATGGTGCCCTTACGGGACCGCTAAATGAGCAGTTCTTC.

This clonotype was counted ten times or more. This rearrangement joins TRBV19 to TRBJ1-2; 9 bases match TRBD1. The length of the CDR3 is 15 residues. V trimming: 2 bases; J trimming: 6 bases; junction bases outside the gene matches: 7. Per the germline V gene, CDR1 is LNHDA and CDR2 is SQIVND (reference sequence). As DNA, the CDR3 is TGTGCCAGTAGTATAAAATGGGACAGGGAAGATGGCTACACCTTC. It encodes CASSIKWDREDGYTF. Full variable domain (outside the CDR3, taken from reference TRBV19 and TRBJ1-2): DGGITQSPKYLFRKEGQNVTLSCEQNLNHDAMYWYRQDPGQGLRLIYYSQIVNDFQKGDIAEGYSVSREKKESFPLTVTSAQKNPTAFYLCASSIKWDREDGYTFGSGTRLTVV.

The table lists this clonotype with many counts. V is TRBV28 and J is TRBJ2-5; weak D call: TRBD2 (5 bases). From germline, CDR1 is MDHEN and CDR2 SYDVKM. The length of the CDR3 is 15 residues. Trimming removed 5 bases at V and 2 bases at J, with 15 bases between. This CDR3 reads CASSPAGVKQETQYF. Here the CDR3 DNA reads TGTGCCAGCAGTCCGGCCGGGGTAAAGCAAGAGACCCAGTACTTC.

This clonotype was seen many times. This rearrangement joins TRBV5-1 to TRBJ2-3; 7 nucleotides line up with TRBD1. The CDR3 has 15 amino acids. CDR1 and CDR2 from the germline V gene are SGHRS and YFSETQ. With V trimmed by 4 bases and J by 1 base, 6 bases remained unmatched. The CDR3 here is CASSKGQEGTDTQYF. The CDR3 DNA reads TGCGCCAGCAGCAAAGGACAGGAGGGCACAGATACGCAGTATTTT.

This clonotype was observed at least ten times. This chain links TRBV5-5 with TRBJ2-7, with TRBD1 matching over 7 bases. V was pared by 0 bases and J by 3 bases, with 6 bases of the junction left unmatched. The germline V gene encodes CDR1 SGHKS and CDR2 YYEKEE (reference sequence). The CDR3 sequence is 15 residues long. The CDR3 coding sequence is TGTGCCAGCAGCTTGGAAGGACAGGATGACTACGAGCAGTACTTC. This encodes CASSLEGQDDYEQYF.

This clonotype has a count of ten or more. The chain couples TRBV2 to TRBJ2-1; no reliable D call. Germline V gene sequence: CDR1 SNHLY, CDR2 FYNNEI. V gave up 2 bases and J gave up 9 bases, with 20 bases separating them. The CDR3 loop spans 16 amino acids. The DNA for the CDR3 is TGTGCCAGCAGTGAAACCGGAACCCCCCGCAAGGGTGAGCAGTTCTTC. It codes for CASSETGTPRKGEQFF. The full variable domain, completed using reference TRBV2 and TRBJ2-1, is EPEVTQTPSHQVTQMGQEVILRCVPISNHLYFYWYRQILGQKVEFLVSFYNNEISEKSEIFDDQFSVERPDGSNFTLKIRSTKLEDSAMYFCASSETGTPRKGEQFFGPGTRLTVL.

This clonotype has ten or more counts. In nucleotides, the CDR3 is TGTGCCAGTAAAGGAGGGGCAGACGCTTCGTGGAGCAATCAGCCCCAGCATTTT. It specifies CASKGGADASWSNQPQHF. J is TRBJ1-5 and V is TRBV28; weak D call: TRBD1 (5 bases). The CDR3 extends over 18 amino acids. V gave up 9 bases and J gave up 1 base, with 25 bases separating them. Looked up from germline, CDR1 is MDHEN and CDR2 is SYDVKM.

This clonotype has ten or more counts. The chain joins TRBV14 to TRBJ1-2; D is unresolved. CDR1 and CDR2 from the germline V gene are SGHDN and FVKESK. Trimming removed 4 bases at V and 4 bases at J, with 13 bases between. This CDR3 comprises 14 residues. In DNA, the CDR3 is TGTGCCAGCAGCCTGGACCCTCGGGGCTATGGCTACACCTTC. This codes for CASSLDPRGYGYTF.

This clonotype was seen repeatedly, ten times or more. This chain's CDR3 is CASSFLVFRDRGSYEQYF. CDR3 nucleotide sequence: TGTGCCAGCAGTTTTTTAGTTTTCCGGGACAGGGGGTCCTACGAGCAGTACTTC. The rearrangement links TRBV28 to TRBJ2-7; 11 bases fit TRBD1. The CDR3 has 18 residues. Germline V gene lookup returns CDR1 MDHEN and CDR2 SYDVKM. V shed 3 bases, J shed 1 base, and the junction held 11 bases outside the gene matches.

The V and J genes are TRBV5-6 and TRBJ1-1; 7 nucleotides match TRBD1. The CDR3 totals 14 residues. Germline CDR1 reads SGHDT; CDR2 reads YYEEEE. Trimming at V came to 4 bases and at J to 6 bases, leaving 9 bases not matched to a gene. The CDR3 is CASSLLDRESEAFF. The CDR3 DNA is TGTGCCAGCAGCCTACTCGACAGGGAGTCTGAAGCTTTCTTT.

This sequence joins TRBV6-1 and TRBJ2-1; 8 bases are a match to TRBD1. V shed 1 base and J 7 bases; nucleotides not matched to a gene: 9. This CDR3 comprises 16 residues. Germline CDR1 and CDR2: MNHNS and SASEGT. This chain's CDR3 is CASSEVRTGTGNEQFF. In nucleotides, the CDR3 is TGTGCCAGCAGTGAAGTACGGACCGGGACAGGAAATGAGCAGTTCTTC.

This clonotype was recorded at least ten times. J is TRBJ2-7 and V is TRBV7-2, with TRBD2 matching over 10 bases. CDR3 size: 15 residues. CDR1 and CDR2 (germline): SGHTA, FQGNSA. V dropped 5 bases and J dropped 2; count of bases not matched to a gene: 6. For the CDR3, the DNA is TGTGCCAGCAGCCCAATACTAGCGGGGACCTACGAGCAGTACTTC. It codes for CASSPILAGTYEQYF.

The chain links TRBV13 to TRBJ2-5; TRBD1 matches 7 bases. The germline CDR1 and CDR2 sequences are PRHDT and FYEKMQ (reference sequence). The J segment lost 4 bases and the V segment lost 4 bases, leaving 9 bases of the junction unmatched. This CDR3 has 15 residues. CDR3 loop: CASSSYNRGRETQYF. In DNA, the CDR3 is TGTGCCAGCAGCTCTTATAACAGGGGCCGAGAGACCCAGTACTTC.